The clone carrying this T cell receptor (beta chain) was recorded once. The antigen is not known. The same CDR3 can be traced to other DNA sequences in this sample. Germline V gene data show CDR1 as SGDLS and CDR2 as YYNGEE. The CDR3 has 15 residues. The V end was cut by 0 bases, the J end by 0 bases, with 7 bases between. The sample belongs to a study of OX40 agonist ivuxolimab in advanced cancers. Broader study findings: Among T cells, CD8+ cells averaged more expanded clones than CD4+ cells.

Sequenced by immunoSEQ multiplex PCR; TCRdb stores in-frame clones only, minus some. The sample has around 67,000 clones; around 84% are singletons. The source material was CD4+ or CD8+ T cells sorted from blood, sampled in a trial of the OX40 agonist ivuxolimab. This chain joins TRBV9 and TRBJ2-1; D gene ambiguous. This clonotype was obtained from an adult with an advanced solid tumor such as melanoma, head and neck, liver or kidney cancer. CDR3 DNA: TGTGCCAGCAGCGTAGACCGGAGCTCCTACAATGAGCAGTTCTTC. It specifies CASSVDRSSYNEQFF.